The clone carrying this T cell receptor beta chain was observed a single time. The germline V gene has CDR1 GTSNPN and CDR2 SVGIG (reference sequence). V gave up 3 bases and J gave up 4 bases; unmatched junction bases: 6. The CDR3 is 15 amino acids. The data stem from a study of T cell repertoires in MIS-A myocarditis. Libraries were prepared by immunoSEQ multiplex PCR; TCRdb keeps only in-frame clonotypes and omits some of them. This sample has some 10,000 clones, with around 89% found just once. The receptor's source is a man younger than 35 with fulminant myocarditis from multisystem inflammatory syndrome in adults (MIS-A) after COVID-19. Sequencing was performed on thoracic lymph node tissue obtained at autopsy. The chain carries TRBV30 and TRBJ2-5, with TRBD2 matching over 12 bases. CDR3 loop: CAWRRTSGVIETQYF. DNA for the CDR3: TGTGCCTGGAGAAGGACTAGCGGGGTTATAGAGACCCAGTACTTC.